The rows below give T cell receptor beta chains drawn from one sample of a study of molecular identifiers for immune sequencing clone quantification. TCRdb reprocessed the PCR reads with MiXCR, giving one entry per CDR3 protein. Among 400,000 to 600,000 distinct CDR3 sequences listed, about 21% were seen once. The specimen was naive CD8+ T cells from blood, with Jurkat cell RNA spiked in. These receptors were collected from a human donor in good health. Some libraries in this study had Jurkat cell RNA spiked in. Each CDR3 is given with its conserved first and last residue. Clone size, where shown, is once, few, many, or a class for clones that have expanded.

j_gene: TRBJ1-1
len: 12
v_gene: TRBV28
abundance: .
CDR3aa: CASSPQGALASF

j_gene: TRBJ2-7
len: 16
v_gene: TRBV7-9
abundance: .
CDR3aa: CASSPSRAPAGCEQYF

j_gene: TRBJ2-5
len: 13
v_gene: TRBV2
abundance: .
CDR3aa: CASSFRVAETQYF

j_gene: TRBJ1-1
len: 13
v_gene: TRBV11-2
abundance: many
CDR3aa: CASSRGFRTEAFF

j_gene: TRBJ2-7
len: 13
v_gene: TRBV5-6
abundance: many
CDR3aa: CASSPGWMYEQYF

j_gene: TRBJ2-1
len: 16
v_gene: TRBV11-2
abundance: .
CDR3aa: CASSLDPSGVYNEQFF

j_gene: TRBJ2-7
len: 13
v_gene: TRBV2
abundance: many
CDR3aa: CASGPGPSYEQYF

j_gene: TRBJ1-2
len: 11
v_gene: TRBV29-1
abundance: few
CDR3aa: CSVETYYGYTF

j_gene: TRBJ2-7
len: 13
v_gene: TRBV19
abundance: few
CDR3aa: CASSATGNWEQYF

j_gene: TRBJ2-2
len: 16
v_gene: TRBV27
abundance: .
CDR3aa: CASSNLAGGFTGGLFF

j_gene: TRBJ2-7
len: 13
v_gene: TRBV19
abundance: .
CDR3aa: CASAWEISYEQYF

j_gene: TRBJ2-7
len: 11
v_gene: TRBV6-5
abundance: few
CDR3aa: CASTLRGEQYF

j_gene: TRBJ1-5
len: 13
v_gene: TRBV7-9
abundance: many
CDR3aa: CASSLEGVQPQHF

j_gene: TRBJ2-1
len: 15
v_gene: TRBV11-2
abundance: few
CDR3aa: CASSQRRTTYNEQFF

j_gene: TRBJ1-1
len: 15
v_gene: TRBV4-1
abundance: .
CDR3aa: CASSQEVGMNTEAFF

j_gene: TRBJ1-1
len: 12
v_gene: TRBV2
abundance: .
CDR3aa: CASTWTNTEAYF

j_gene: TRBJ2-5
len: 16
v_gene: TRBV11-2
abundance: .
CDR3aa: CASSLDSFRVEETQYF

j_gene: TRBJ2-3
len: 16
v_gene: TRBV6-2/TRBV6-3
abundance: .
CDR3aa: CASSPASGSRADTQYF

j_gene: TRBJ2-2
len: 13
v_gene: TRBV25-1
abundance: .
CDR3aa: CASSDGSGIKLFF

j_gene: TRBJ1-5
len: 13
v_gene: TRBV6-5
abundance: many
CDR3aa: CASSYSQDPPQHF

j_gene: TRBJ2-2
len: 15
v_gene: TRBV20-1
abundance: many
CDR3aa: CSARKGRAYGGELFF

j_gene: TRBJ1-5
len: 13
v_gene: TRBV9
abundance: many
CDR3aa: CASSVEQNQPQHF

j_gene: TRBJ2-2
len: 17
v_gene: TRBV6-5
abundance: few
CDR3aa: CASSNSGTSGNTGELFF

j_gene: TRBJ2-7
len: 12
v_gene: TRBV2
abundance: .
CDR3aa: CASRDRAYEQYF

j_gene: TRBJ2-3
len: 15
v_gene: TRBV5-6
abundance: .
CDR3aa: CASSLDLQDTDTQYF

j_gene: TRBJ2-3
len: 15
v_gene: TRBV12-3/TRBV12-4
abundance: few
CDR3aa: CASRVLGDFTDTQYF

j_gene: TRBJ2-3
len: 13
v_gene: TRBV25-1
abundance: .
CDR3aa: CASTEGGTDTQYF

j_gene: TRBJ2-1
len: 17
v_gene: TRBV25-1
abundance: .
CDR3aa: CASSYEFGTGSYNEQFF

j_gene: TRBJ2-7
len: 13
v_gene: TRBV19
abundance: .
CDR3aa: CASSIRLFYEQYF

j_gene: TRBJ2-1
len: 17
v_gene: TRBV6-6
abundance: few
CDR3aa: CASSYLGLAGGMHEQFF

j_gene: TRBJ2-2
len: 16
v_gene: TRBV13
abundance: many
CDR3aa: CASSLASGPNTGELFF

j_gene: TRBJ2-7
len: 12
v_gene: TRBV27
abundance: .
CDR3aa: CASSADRRQQYF

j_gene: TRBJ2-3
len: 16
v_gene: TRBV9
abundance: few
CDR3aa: CASSVVPLGQTDTQYF

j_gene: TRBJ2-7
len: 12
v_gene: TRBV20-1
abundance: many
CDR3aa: CSARDLAAEQYF

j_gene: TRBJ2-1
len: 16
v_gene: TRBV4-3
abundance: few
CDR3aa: CASSQEAGGAYNEQFF

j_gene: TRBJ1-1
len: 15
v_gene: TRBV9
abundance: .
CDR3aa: CVSRESQGANTEAFF

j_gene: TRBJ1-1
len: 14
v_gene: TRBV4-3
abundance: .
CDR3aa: CASSQDWGNTEAFF

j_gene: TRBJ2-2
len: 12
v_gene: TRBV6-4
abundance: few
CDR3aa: CASSEISGELFF

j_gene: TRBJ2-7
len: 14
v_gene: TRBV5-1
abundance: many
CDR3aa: CASSLEQGIYEQYF

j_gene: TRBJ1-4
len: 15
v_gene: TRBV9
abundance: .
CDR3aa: CASSVGGSLNEKLFF

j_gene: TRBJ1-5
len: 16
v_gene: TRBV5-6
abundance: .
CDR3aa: CASSSGQENSNQPQHF

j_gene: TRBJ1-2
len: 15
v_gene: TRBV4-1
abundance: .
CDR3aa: CASSRDRGGDYGYTF

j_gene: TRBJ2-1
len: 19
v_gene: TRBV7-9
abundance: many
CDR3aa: CASSSPSGRALQAYNEQFF

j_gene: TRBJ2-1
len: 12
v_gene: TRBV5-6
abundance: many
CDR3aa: CASSLAGTVQFF

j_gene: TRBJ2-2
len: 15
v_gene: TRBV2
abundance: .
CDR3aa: CASSGTGVNTGELFF

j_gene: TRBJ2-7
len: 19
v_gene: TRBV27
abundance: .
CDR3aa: CASSLLTPLAGGIDYEQYF

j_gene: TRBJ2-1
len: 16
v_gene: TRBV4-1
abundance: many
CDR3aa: CASSQGPSGGLNEQFF